Each of the 27 T cell receptor beta chains below was sequenced from the same sample in a study of T cells in Graves' hyperthyroidism and ophthalmopathy. RNA transcripts were the template for amplifying TCR beta CDR3 regions. HTBI primers were the set used in a first-round RT-PCR of the TCR CDR3. Each CDR3 protein is one row after TCRdb ran MiXCR on the multiplex PCR reads. The data show some 490,000 distinct CDR3 sequences, with 20% to 25% seen just once and roughly 49% held by the top ten. The sequencing sample was made of blood. The origin of the receptors is a woman in her seventies with Graves' ophthalmopathy.

This clonotype was recorded a few times. The J gene is TRBJ2-7, the V gene TRBV7-2; perhaps TRBD1 as D (6 bases). This CDR3 is 14 amino acids long. The V end was cut by 4 bases, the J end by 5 bases, with 15 bases between. Germline V gene sequence: CDR1 SGHTA, CDR2 FQGNSA. The CDR3 spells CASSSGSRGNEQYF. In nucleotides, the CDR3 is TGTGCCAGCAGCTCGGGGAGCAGGGGTAACGAGCAGTACTTC. The full variable domain, rest sourced from reference TRBV7-2 and TRBJ2-7, is GAGVSQSPSNKVTEKGKDVELRCDPISGHTALYWYRQSLGQGLEFLIYFQGNSAPDKSGLPSDRFSAERTGGSVSTLTIQRTQQEDSAVYLCASSSGSRGNEQYFGPGTRLTVT.

This clonotype was found a few times. The chain has TRBV7-2 and TRBJ2-7; 7 bases are a match to TRBD2. J lost 6 bases, V lost 1 base, and 6 bases had no gene match. CDR1 is SGHTA, CDR2 FQGNSA, per germline. This CDR3 contains 14 residues. The CDR3 bases are TGTGCCAGCAGCTTAGGGACTAGGATGGGCGAGCAGTACTTC. Translating it yields CASSLGTRMGEQYF.

The J gene is TRBJ2-1, the V gene TRBV12-5, with 10 nucleotides matching TRBD2. The CDR3 is 15 amino acids. With 0 bases clipped from V and 11 bases from J, the junction kept 7 bases outside the gene matches. Germline CDR1 LGHNT, CDR2 FRNRAP. CDR3 bases: TGTGCTAGTGGTTTGGTAGCTAGCGGGAGAGGAAAGCAGTTCTTC. Protein: CASGLVASGRGKQFF.

This clonotype was found a few times. The gene calls are TRBV28 and TRBJ2-7; D may be TRBD1 (5 bases). CDR1 is MDHEN and CDR2 is SYDVKM in the germline V gene. Trimming shortened V by 4 bases and J by 0 bases, and 13 bases separated the two germline ends. This CDR3 contains 15 residues. The CDR3 coding sequence is TGTGCCAGCAGTTCTGGGGCGACGAGCTCCTACGAGCAGTACTTC. Its translation is CASSSGATSSYEQYF.

The chain combines TRBV7-2 with TRBJ2-7; D not certain. Germline CDR1 SGHTA, CDR2 FQGNSA. The V end lost 5 bases, the J end lost 0 bases, and 14 bases lay between the germline ends. CDR3 length: 15 amino acids. The chain's CDR3 is CASSQEAESSYEQYF. The CDR3 nucleotides are TGTGCCAGCAGCCAAGAGGCAGAGAGCTCCTACGAGCAGTACTTC.

This clonotype was counted a few times. This chain uses TRBV6-1 with TRBJ2-3; D might be TRBD2 (6 bases). Trimming took 6 bases from V and 4 from J, leaving 11 bases between them. The CDR3 has 13 residues. Germline CDR1 is MNHNS and CDR2 is SASEGT. The CDR3 DNA is TGTGCCAGCAGGGAGGGGATCCCAGATACGCAGTATTTT. Translating it yields CASREGIPDTQYF.

This clonotype was recorded many times. The rearrangement uses TRBV2 and TRBJ2-1; 8 nucleotides line up with TRBD2. Germline CDR1 and CDR2: SNHLY and FYNNEI. The CDR3 totals 16 residues. The junction had 14 bases not matched to a gene; V was cut back by 8 bases and J by 5 bases. The CDR3 DNA reads as TGTGCCAGCGGATCCTCGAGCGGGAGATCGGACAATGAGCAGTTCTTC. Its translation: CASGSSSGRSDNEQFF.

The rearrangement links TRBV7-2 to TRBJ1-2, with 9 bases matching TRBD1. Germline V gives CDR1 SGHTA, CDR2 FQGNSA. The length of the CDR3 is 16 residues. Trimming at V came to 1 base and at J to 1 base, leaving 4 bases not matched to a gene. In DNA, the CDR3 is TGTGCCAGCAGCTTAGTTGGGACAGGGAATAACTATGGCTACACCTTC. It encodes CASSLVGTGNNYGYTF.

This clonotype occurred many times. The CDR3: CATSGRGDYGYTF. The CDR3 coding sequence is TGTGCCACCAGTGGTCGGGGTGACTATGGCTACACCTTC. The rearrangement uses TRBV24-1 and TRBJ1-2; no clear D gene. The CDR3 contains 13 residues. Per the germline V gene, CDR1 is KGHDR and CDR2 is SFDVKD. Between the trimmed V and J ends, which lost 5 bases and 3 bases, there was a span of 9 bases.

The table lists this clonotype with a few counts. V is TRBV6-2 or TRBV6-3 and J is TRBJ2-1, with TRBD2 identical over 7 bases. The CDR3 covers 14 residues. The germline gives CDR1 MNHEY, CDR2 SVGEGT. Trimming at V came to 2 bases and at J to 7 bases, leaving 5 bases not matched to a gene. CDR3 region: CASSYGGSGNEQFF. Here the CDR3 DNA reads TGTGCCAGCAGTTACGGCGGGAGCGGTAATGAGCAGTTCTTC.

The chain has TRBV15 and TRBJ2-7; D remains ambiguous. In germline, CDR1 is LNHNV, CDR2 YYDKDF (reference sequence). V was shortened by 0 bases and J by 1 base, with 4 bases between the two germline ends. CDR3 length: 13 amino acids. The CDR3 is CATSRDRSYEQYF. In DNA, the CDR3 is TGTGCCACCAGCAGAGACAGATCCTACGAGCAGTACTTC.

This clonotype was picked up a small number of times. This chain connects TRBV7-9 to TRBJ2-2; D is undetermined. V was trimmed by 3 bases and J by 3 bases, leaving 5 bases between them. This CDR3 spans 13 amino acids. The germline V gene encodes CDR1 SEHNR and CDR2 FQNEAQ (reference sequence). CDR3 sequence (DNA): TGTGCCAGCAGCTTCTTAGACACCGGGGAGCTGTTTTTT. As protein: CASSFLDTGELFF.

This clonotype was recorded many times. The chain joins TRBV19 to TRBJ2-1; weak D call: TRBD2 (5 bases). Germline assignment: CDR1 LNHDA and CDR2 SQIVND (reference sequence). Trimming left V 6 bases short and J 4 bases short, with 10 bases between. This CDR3 is 13 amino acids long. The CDR3 DNA is TGTGCCAGTAGGGCGGGCGGGTACAATGAGCAGTTCTTC. Protein: CASRAGGYNEQFF.

This clonotype was recorded at least ten times. The chain carries TRBV7-2 and TRBJ2-5; the D gene is possibly TRBD2 (5 bases). Trimming took off 5 bases at V and 2 bases at J, with 12 bases between the two ends. CDR1 SGHTA and CDR2 FQGNSA come from the germline V gene. The CDR3 is made up of 14 amino acids. Written as DNA, the CDR3 is TGTGCCAGCAGCCAAAGCGGCCAACAAGAGACCCAGTACTTC. Translating it yields CASSQSGQQETQYF.

This clonotype was seen more than once but under ten times. Compared with germline, one end of the junction differs, possibly owing to a read error. The rearrangement joins TRBV6-5 to TRBJ2-2, with 7 bases fitting TRBD1. CDR3 length equals 14 residues. CDR1 and CDR2 (germline): MNHEY, SVGAGI. DNA of the CDR3: TGTGCCAACAGTTTGGACAGGTCCACCGGGGAGCTGTTTTTT. Its translation: CANSLDRSTGELFF.

A few counts support this clonotype. The chain has TRBV29-1 and TRBJ1-4, with D perhaps TRBD1 (6 bases). Germline CDR1 and CDR2: SQVTM and ANQGSEA. Trimming removed 7 bases from V and 7 bases from J, with 19 bases in between. This CDR3 is 14 amino acids long. The CDR3 sequence: CSANRGGAGEKLFF. The DNA of the CDR3 is TGCAGCGCCAATCGAGGGGGGGCAGGTGAAAAACTGTTTTTT.

This clonotype was counted ten times or more. The chain has TRBV29-1 and TRBJ1-1; D is possibly TRBD1 (6 bases). The CDR3 runs to 11 residues. V shed 7 bases and J shed 8 bases, with 14 bases lying between them. Germline V gene lookup returns CDR1 SQVTM and CDR2 ANQGSEA. CDR3 protein: CSAYRTGEAFF. As DNA, the CDR3 is TGCAGCGCCTATAGAACAGGGGAAGCTTTCTTT.

The table lists this clonotype with many counts. The chain carries TRBV11-2 and TRBJ2-6; D is undetermined. Trimming took off 3 bases at V and 4 bases at J, with 4 bases between the two ends. Germline V gives CDR1 SGHAT, CDR2 FQNNGV. The CDR3 has 13 residues. CDR3 nucleotides: TGTGCCAGCAGCTTCCGGGGGGCCAACGTCCTGACTTTC. This sequence encodes CASSFRGANVLTF. The full variable domain, with the rest looked up from reference TRBV11-2 and TRBJ2-6, is EAGVAQSPRYKIIEKRQSVAFWCNPISGHATLYWYQQILGQGPKLLIQFQNNGVVDDSQLPKDRFSAERLKGVDSTLKIQPAKLEDSAVYLCASSFRGANVLTFGAGSRLTVL.

This clonotype showed up just a few times. The junction shows a germline mismatch at one end, possibly a read error. The rearrangement links TRBV20-1 to TRBJ1-1; unclear D gene. Germline V gene lookup returns CDR1 DFQATT and CDR2 SNEGSKA (reference sequence). The CDR3 consists of 10 residues. CDR3 residues: CSASDTEAFF. DNA of the CDR3: TGCAGTGCTAGTGACACAGAAGCTTTCTTT.

This clonotype was detected only a few times. V usage is TRBV20-1 and J usage is TRBJ1-1; 8 nucleotides line up with TRBD1. Germline-derived CDR1 and CDR2 are DFQATT and SNEGSKA (reference sequence). V was pared by 6 bases and J by 1 base, with 4 bases of the junction left unmatched. CDR3 length: 13 amino acids. In DNA form, the CDR3 reads TGCAGTGCCGAGACAGGGGAGAACACTGAAGCTTTCTTT. This translates into CSAETGENTEAFF.

This clonotype was found many times. The chain joins TRBV12-3 or TRBV12-4 to TRBJ1-1; D is undetermined. The V and J ends lost 5 bases and 1 base respectively, with 11 bases between them. The CDR3 is 14 residues long. The CDR3 spells CASSPRAGNTEAFF. The CDR3 DNA reads TGTGCCAGCAGTCCGAGGGCAGGGAACACTGAAGCTTTCTTT.

This clonotype was detected only a few times. This chain joins TRBV7-9 and TRBJ2-7, with a tentative D call TRBD1 (5 bases). V was clipped by 1 base and J by 9 bases, with 16 bases between them. The CDR3 extends over 14 amino acids. The germline V gene encodes CDR1 SEHNR and CDR2 FQNEAQ (reference sequence). The CDR3 loop reads CASSLEAGKFGQYF. Here the CDR3 DNA reads TGTGCCAGCAGCTTAGAGGCAGGGAAGTTCGGGCAGTACTTC. The full variable domain, its missing parts supplied by reference TRBV7-9 and TRBJ2-7, is DTGVSQNPRHKITKRGQNVTFRCDPISEHNRLYWYRQTLGQGPEFLTYFQNEAQLEKSRLLSDRFSAERPKGSFSTLEIQRTEQGDSAMYLCASSLEAGKFGQYFGPGTRLTVT.

In its sample, this clonotype was seen a few times. The J gene is TRBJ2-1, the V gene TRBV27; D remains ambiguous. Germline V gene lookup returns CDR1 MNHEY and CDR2 SMNVEV (reference sequence). There are 13 residues in the CDR3. Trimming took 2 bases from V and 9 from J, leaving 11 bases between them. The CDR3 DNA reads as TGTGCCAGCAGTTTAGGTAGGGCAAGTGAGCAGTTCTTC. As protein: CASSLGRASEQFF.

The rearrangement uses TRBV12-3 or TRBV12-4 and TRBJ2-4; D ambiguous. This CDR3 has 16 amino acids. The V gene lost 0 bases and the J gene lost 0 bases, with 9 bases spanning the gap. The CDR3 DNA is TGTGCCAGCAGTTTAGCCGCCCGGACAGCCAAAAACATTCAGTACTTC. Its translation: CASSLAARTAKNIQYF.

This clonotype was seen ten or more times. The genes are TRBV2 and TRBJ2-3; no firm D call. The ends were cut back, 4 bases at V and 6 bases at J, with 20 bases in the middle. Germline-derived CDR1 and CDR2 are SNHLY and FYNNEI. This CDR3 has 16 amino acids. Here the CDR3 reads CASSGLPPGAPDTQYF. The CDR3 nucleotides read TGTGCCAGCAGTGGTCTCCCCCCTGGAGCGCCGGATACGCAGTATTTT.

The chain links TRBV5-1 to TRBJ2-3; 8 nucleotides match TRBD2. Unmatched junction bases numbered 6, after V lost 0 bases and J lost 6 bases. This CDR3 has 15 residues. The germline V gene has CDR1 SGHRS and CDR2 YFSETQ. The CDR3 reads CASSLAQREGDTQYF. The DNA for the CDR3 is TGCGCCAGCAGCTTGGCCCAACGGGAGGGGGATACGCAGTATTTT.

The DNA for the CDR3 is TGTGCCAGCAGTTATATTTCCTCAGGGAACTATGGCTACACCTTC. Residues: CASSYISSGNYGYTF. The chain has TRBV6-2 or TRBV6-3 and TRBJ1-2; D possibly corresponds to TRBD1 (5 bases). The germline gives CDR1 MNHEY, CDR2 SVGEGT. V was trimmed by 3 bases and J by 2 bases, leaving 13 bases between them. This CDR3 contains 15 residues.